This T cell receptor (beta chain) is drawn from a study of cytomegalovirus exposure and HLA in healthy donors (dated by TCRdb to the late 2010s). About the full investigation: According to an earlier analysis of a few hundred of the donors, about 180 million T cells yielded 90 million to 140 million unique TCR beta sequences and about 300 Gb of sequence data. Roughly 300 gigabases of sequencing data and approximately 84 million unique TCR sequences were included in an early release covering over 600 HLA-typed donors. Among the approximately 400 genotyped donors, around 81% belonged to the genetic ancestry cluster associated with self-reported Caucasian donors. The study was designed to test whether signatures of past pathogen exposure could be identified by cataloging public T cell receptors. The study used immunosequencing to profile the T cell repertoires of hundreds of subjects and linked those repertoires to cytomegalovirus serostatus. Besides the first cohort of 666 subjects, a separate validation cohort made up of some 110 different subjects was used. The study combined high-throughput TCR immunosequencing, statistical association of individual TCRs with disease status, and machine learning to predict cytomegalovirus infection status. A later analysis re-analyzed previously published TCR beta repertoires from 500 to 700 donors and added high-resolution HLA genotyping to study TCR occurrence patterns. In the later analysis, no new phenotypic data were used to find candidate immune exposures; instead, reliance was placed on TCR beta sequences and their occurrence across donors. To decide whether each TCR beta V gene segment behaved as functional or pseudogenic, an earlier analysis of 587 of the donors relied on high-throughput TCR beta sequencing. Alongside the repertoire data, information on donor age, sex, ethnicity and CMV serostatus was compiled. In a later genetic analysis, genome-wide SNP genotypes for about three fifths of the 666 donors were used, and that subset was treated as a discovery cohort. All discovery cohort repertoires had been generated using a single sequencing platform. Both class I and class II loci were covered by HLA typing, at four-digit resolution. The number of typed donors differed by locus: roughly 620-640 for A, B, C, DRB1 and DQB1; approximately 520 for DQA1; 606 for DPA1; and roughly 450 for DPB1. A few DR-DQ haplotypes were treated as single units for association and clustering because of strong linkage in the cohort. On average, 235,054 unique TCR beta nucleotide sequences were sequenced per donor among a few hundred genotyped donors of the cohort, with roughly 20% of those sequences being non-productive.

Here is what the overall study found, with its caveats: In a later analysis, HLA-associated TCR beta chains showed more clonal expansion and lower generation probabilities than non-associated chains that were equally common. In a later analysis, around 17,000 TCR beta sequences were associated with specific HLA alleles at a false discovery rate of 0.05. Some IMGT-functional V segments, including TRBV6-2 and TRBV6-3, could not be told apart with the 87-base-pair reads, so those segments were excluded. A cluster of highly shared sequence variants was judged likely to be a technical artifact of the sequencing pipeline. In vitro tests confirmed that a few of the cytomegalovirus-associated TCR beta chains recognize cytomegalovirus antigens. This cohort had only TCR beta chains sequenced, and the lack of alpha or paired-chain data limited which features could be detected. Cytomegalovirus status was reported to be diagnosed by the classifier with high specificity and sensitivity in both the original and validation cohorts. For the cohort, immune exposure information was limited to CMV serostatus. Correlated functional status among segregating V segments might reflect linkage disequilibrium, but an unknown experimental factor could not be ruled out. In a later genetic analysis, fewer N-insertions in productive TCRs were reported among donors in an Asian-associated ancestry cluster than the roughly 640-donor mean. A later analysis reported that several top co-occurrence clusters appeared linked to parvovirus B19, influenza, CMV and Epstein-Barr virus. In a later analysis, most CMV-associated TCR beta chains were found to appear HLA-restricted, with HLA associations seemingly driven largely by CMV exposure. According to a later analysis, TCR association rates differed among HLA loci, with DRB1 alleles showing the most associated TCRs and HLA-C alleles showing the fewest. The study gave a list of some 150 TCR beta chains associated with cytomegalovirus. The authors suggested that the approach could potentially be generalized to other disease states and immunological phenotypes. Because HLA typing was unavailable for some donors at each locus, only the typed subset was used in association tests. Because counts were too low, seventeen rarely observed V segments, including chromosome 9 orphons, were left out of the earlier analysis of some 640 of the donors. A further reported finding was that TCR beta sequences accurately predicted the HLA-A and HLA-B alleles for most subjects in the first cohort. When HLA alleles, especially DR and DQ, strongly co-occurred, TCR associations were difficult to assign to individual alleles. A later genetic analysis associated a missense DCLRE1C variant with V-gene and J-gene trimming of TCR beta chains, and an independent cohort replicated the association. Across donors, most TCR sequences were observed very rarely, whereas some public TCRs were present in many individuals. In an earlier analysis of around 600 of the donors, most TCR beta V segments appeared in productive rearrangements about 87% or about 30% of the time, broadly matching IMGT annotations. Presence/absence analyses assumed roughly uniform sequencing depth across donors, an assumption that may not hold.

The cohort was made up of 650 to 700 healthy bone marrow donors. At the time of sampling, every cohort member was nominally healthy, though immune exposures that went unrecorded were likely present. The donor tested CMV seronegative, placing the donor among the approximately 360 seronegative members of the cohort. Each donor provided a peripheral blood sample, and peripheral blood mononuclear cells were used for TCR beta sequencing. Genomic DNA extraction from the blood cell samples was performed with the Qiagen DNeasy Blood Extraction Kit. This clone was seen more than once but under ten times. It has no known antigen specificity. No much larger clone is present one base from it, and per-base qualities are unavailable. V trim: 2 bases; J trim: 4 bases; unmatched bases: 6. CDR3 length: 15 amino acids, cysteine to phenylalanine. Only the CDR3 region is kept as DNA, spanning 45 bases read in frame from base 1. The germline V gene provides CDR1 SGHRS and CDR2 YFSETQ.

The method was the immunoSEQ multiplex PCR assay. The multiplex PCR relied on a mix of 60 forward primers for TCR Vbeta segments and 13 reverse primers for TCR Jbeta segments. A multiplex PCR assay on genomic DNA amplified the CDR3 region of rearranged TCR beta genes. On the Illumina HiSeq System, the amplified TCR beta libraries were sequenced as 87-base-pair reads. Per the authors' processing: In a later analysis, roughly 80 million unique TCR beta chains were counted across the roughly 610 repertoires, and roughly 11 million of these chains were shared by at least two donors. To remove PCR and sequencing errors, raw reads were error-corrected and collapsed into unique sequences using a nearest-neighbor algorithm that merged closely related sequences. V, D and J gene segments were assigned by aligning CDR3 sequences to IMGT reference sequences. Each retained sequence needed at least a six-nucleotide match to both a V gene segment and a J gene segment. A rearrangement counted as productive if the CDR3 had no stop codons and remained in frame with V and J, and every other rearrangement counted as non-productive. CDR3 was defined according to IMGT convention as the region running from the second conserved V-encoded cysteine to the conserved J-encoded phenylalanine. The earlier analysis of about 590 of the donors excluded sequences that lacked an unambiguous match to a single V gene segment. In an earlier analysis of 500 to 750 of the donors, V segments were called functional above 56.7% productive rearrangements and were called segregating when the between-donor standard deviation exceeded 5%. A statistical classification framework was developed to diagnose cytomegalovirus status using the catalog of TCR beta chain sequences. In a later analysis, V and J genes were assigned by comparing TCR nucleotide sequences against IMGT/GENE-DB human TR gene sequences. The TCRdist pipeline was used in a later analysis to assign CDR3 sequences and most-parsimonious VDJ recombination scenarios. A later analysis defined each TCR beta chain by its CDR3 amino acid sequence plus V-gene family, and excluded reads lacking a unique V-gene family. To address suspected cross-contamination and a sequencing artifact, a later analysis removed a few hundred highly shared, low-generation-probability nucleotide sequences. In a later analysis, a clonal expansion index was calculated for each public chain from normalized within-repertoire ranks of inferred template counts. Generation probabilities in a later analysis came from a VDJ recombination model fitted to out-of-frame rearrangements, and those results were checked against IGoR. In a later analysis, TCR-TCR, TCR-HLA and TCR-CMV co-occurrence was scored with hypergeometric tests, and a repertoire-size bias correction was applied to TCR pairs. To estimate false discovery rates, a later analysis permuted the HLA or CMV assignments 20 times. In a later analysis, co-occurring TCRs were grouped using DBSCAN, with TCRdist sequence similarity added in when clustering inside HLA-allele-positive subsets. Co-occurrence clustering excluded repertoires with fewer than 30,000 or more than 120,000 public chains, plus five with anomalous nucleotide sharing. TCRdb stores this immuneACCESS table with in-frame sequences only. Part of the clones is absent; in the studies checked, under half of the shortfall reflects unresolved V genes, and no reason is known for the rest. V and J calls plus clone size are reproduced from that table; the DNA served to infer D and trimming. A total of 150,000 to 200,000 clones appear in this sample, around 81% of them only once. The ten largest clonotypes hold more than 1.5% of the sample.

What was sequenced was PBMCs. Recombination linked TRBV5-1 to TRBJ2-5, and 9 junctional nucleotides match TRBD1. This clonotype was obtained from a man aged 18 to 30 in good health and CMV-seronegative. The CDR3 sequence is CASSFRDRARETQYF. The bases read TGCGCCAGCAGCTTCCGGGACAGGGCACGAGAGACCCAGTACTTC.